This record concerns one T cell receptor (beta chain) sequence. The antigen is not known. This record comes from a study of shared clonotypes between healthy human individuals. Germline values: CDR1 SGHAT, CDR2 FQNNGV. V lost 6 bases and J 6 bases, leaving 17 bases between the germline ends. This CDR3 comprises 14 residues. Libraries were prepared by immunoSEQ multiplex PCR; TCRdb keeps only in-frame clonotypes and omits some of them. The data contain some 1.5 million clones, 95% to 99% of them singletons. Overall study findings and caveats: Researchers sampled blood only, noting tissue repertoires likely differ.

The sequencing sample was made of naive CD4+ T cells sorted from blood. Subset defined: CD45RA+ positively selected. The chain recombines TRBV11-2 with TRBJ1-1, with no clear D. This TCR was recovered from a man aged 30-40 years in good health. The CDR3 DNA reads TGTGCCAGCAGGGGAGTGGGCACGGGAGCTGAAGCTTTCTTT. Its translation: CASRGVGTGAEAFF.